This T cell receptor beta chain is drawn from a study of beta chain features in type 1 diabetes. As concerns this clone: Its antigen remains unknown.

Sequencing targeted expressed TCRB transcripts, as all isolated RNA had been reverse transcribed. The table came from immunoSEQ multiplex PCR; TCRdb's copy has only in-frame clones and leaves some out. The profile shows roughly 300,000 clones, 12% to 15% of them singletons. The CDR3 contains 12 residues. The germline gives CDR1 MNHEY, CDR2 SVGAGI. V lost 8 bases and J 4 bases, leaving 11 bases between the germline ends. Study results and caveats: cDNA-based reads could over-represent cells with high TCR expression.

Sequencing was carried out using central memory CD4+ T cells from blood. The V gene is TRBV6-5, the J gene TRBJ2-5; no firm D call. The source is a man younger than 40 in good health. The CDR3, as DNA: TGTGCCAGCGCCACCTCAGGAGAGACCCAGTACTTC. This translates into CASATSGETQYF.